This TCR beta chain is from a study of T cell repertoires in cytomegalovirus infection. Turning to the study itself: Recently identified HLA-C-restricted CMV epitopes and well-studied HLA-B-restricted CMV epitopes were used by the study. Study-level findings and limits: It was HLA-C-restricted CMV-specific TCR beta clonotypes that dominated the response ex vivo.

The CDR3 contains 15 residues. V lost 10 bases, J lost 1 base, and 13 bases stayed unmatched. The V gene's germline CDR1 is SNHLY and CDR2 FYNNEI. TCRdb re-derived calls from the reads in MiXCR, one entry per CDR3 protein. There are roughly 120,000 distinct CDR3 sequences in the sample; 29% occur only once, and 80% to 85% lies in the top ten. A word on this clonotype: Antigen: not known.

The J gene is TRBJ2-7, the V gene TRBV2, with TRBD2 matching over 7 bases. This TCR was sampled from a human donor in good health (CMV status not recorded). Some clones in this sample may be carry-over from other donors' samples. The starting material was CD8+ T cells from cultured PBMCs, obtained from culture after CMV antigen stimulation. The CDR3 DNA follows: TGTGCCATTAGCACTCTGAGCGGGGCGTCCTACGAGCAGTACTTC. This codes for CAISTLSGASYEQYF.